Presented here are 10 T cell receptor beta chains from one specimen sequenced in a study of cytomegalovirus exposure and HLA in healthy donors. 60 Vbeta and 13 Jbeta primers were used in PCR. Sequencing was performed with immunoSEQ multiplex PCR; in TCRdb, only in-frame clones are kept and a portion is missing. Its table records approximately 130,000 clones. Source material: PBMCs. The receptors shown here come from a woman aged 55-69 years in good health and CMV-seronegative.

V gene TRBV13 combines with J gene TRBJ2-7; D ambiguous. The CDR3 spans 12 residues. V lost 1 base to trimming and J lost 6 bases, with 7 bases between them. Germline CDR1 is PRHDT and CDR2 is FYEKMQ (reference sequence). CDR3 nucleotide sequence: TGTGCCAGCAGCTTAGCGCGCGGCGAGCAGTACTTC. This codes for CASSLARGEQYF.

The chain joins TRBV6-1 to TRBJ2-1, with TRBD2 identical over 11 bases. J gave up 2 bases and V 3 bases, and 12 bases lay outside the gene matches. This CDR3 region has 19 residues. Germline V CDR1 and CDR2: MNHNS, SASEGT. This chain's CDR3 is CASSDYLAGGLRAYNEQFF. The CDR3 coding sequence is TGTGCCAGCAGTGACTACCTAGCGGGGGGATTAAGAGCCTACAATGAGCAGTTCTTC.

The rearrangement joins TRBV27 to TRBJ2-1; D might be TRBD2 (6 bases). Per germline, CDR1 MNHEY and CDR2 SMNVEV (reference sequence). The V end was cut by 6 bases, the J end by 7 bases, with 16 bases between. The CDR3 is made up of 14 amino acids. CDR3 protein: CASSPAGSGNEQFF. The DNA of the CDR3 is TGTGCCAGCAGCCCCGCGGGGTCTGGGAATGAGCAGTTCTTC.

With respect to this clone: This CDR3 is also generated by other DNA sequences in the sample. CDR3 DNA sequence: TGTGCCAGCAGTGAGCAGGGGGCTGGCGAGCAGTACTTC. Translation gives CASSEQGAGEQYF. The rearrangement uses TRBV25-1 and TRBJ2-7; 8 bases fit TRBD1. This CDR3 spans 13 amino acids. V lost 3 bases to trimming and J lost 6 bases; unmatched junction nucleotides: 4. Looked up from germline, CDR1 is MGHDK and CDR2 is SYGVNS.

The rearrangement links TRBV10-1 to TRBJ2-2; 8 nucleotides line up with TRBD1. Germline CDR1 and CDR2: WNHNN and SYGVQD (reference sequence). V lost 6 bases, J lost 3 bases, and 6 bases stayed unmatched. The CDR3 is 15 amino acids. The DNA for the CDR3 is TGCGCCAGCAGCTCAGGGGGCGCGGACACCGGGGAGCTGTTTTTT. This sequence encodes CASSSGGADTGELFF.

CDR3 region: CASGLVAGEQYF. CDR3 sequence (DNA): TGTGCTAGTGGTTTGGTGGCGGGGGAGCAGTACTTC. The chain couples TRBV12-5 to TRBJ2-7; weak D call: TRBD2 (6 bases). The germline V gene encodes CDR1 LGHNT and CDR2 FRNRAP. The CDR3 is 12 amino acids. The ends were cut back, 0 bases at V and 7 bases at J, with 7 bases in the middle.

The V gene is TRBV5-1, the J gene TRBJ2-1, with 7 bases lining up with TRBD2. Germline V gene sequence: CDR1 SGHRS, CDR2 YFSETQ. V gave up 0 bases and J gave up 3 bases; unmatched junction bases: 9. This CDR3 comprises 17 residues. The CDR3 DNA is TGCGCCAGCAGCTTGGCCGGCGGGGGAACCGTCTACAATGAGCAGTTCTTC. Protein product: CASSLAGGGTVYNEQFF.

This chain links TRBV28 with TRBJ1-2; TRBD1 aligns across 8 bases. CDR3 length: 14 residues. V was pared by 4 bases and J by 0 bases, with 1 base of the junction left unmatched. In germline, CDR1 is MDHEN, CDR2 SYDVKM. The CDR3 loop reads CASSWDRSNYGYTF. The CDR3 region has the DNA TGTGCCAGCAGTTGGGACAGGTCTAACTATGGCTACACCTTC.

The rearrangement uses TRBV19 and TRBJ1-1; D unclear. Germline lookup yields CDR1 LNHDA and CDR2 SQIVND (reference sequence). V lost 3 bases to trimming and J lost 3 bases, with 8 bases between them. This CDR3 comprises 13 residues. The chain's CDR3 is CASSIRSDTEAFF. DNA of the CDR3: TGTGCCAGTAGTATCCGGAGCGACACTGAAGCTTTCTTT.

The V call is TRBV28, the J call TRBJ2-7; 7 bases are a match to TRBD2. V trimming: 11 bases; J trimming: 5 bases; junction bases outside the gene matches: 12. The CDR3 runs 13 residues. Germline CDR1 is MDHEN and CDR2 is SYDVKM. CDR3 in DNA: TGTGCCGCCCTGGGGACTATCCCCCACGAGCAGTACTTC. This encodes CAALGTIPHEQYF.